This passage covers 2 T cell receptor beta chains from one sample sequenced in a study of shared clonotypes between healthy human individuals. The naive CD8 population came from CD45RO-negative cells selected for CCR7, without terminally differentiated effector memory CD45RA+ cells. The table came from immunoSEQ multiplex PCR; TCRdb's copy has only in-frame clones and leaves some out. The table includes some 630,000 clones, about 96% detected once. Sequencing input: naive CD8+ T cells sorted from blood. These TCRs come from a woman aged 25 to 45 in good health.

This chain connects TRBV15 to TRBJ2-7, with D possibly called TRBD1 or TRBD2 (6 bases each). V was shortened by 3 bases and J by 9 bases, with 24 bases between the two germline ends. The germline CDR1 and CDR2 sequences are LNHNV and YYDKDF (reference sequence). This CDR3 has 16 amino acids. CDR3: CATSSHTLGGHAGQYF. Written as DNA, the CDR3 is TGTGCCACCAGCAGTCATACCCTGGGGGGCCATGCCGGGCAGTACTTC.

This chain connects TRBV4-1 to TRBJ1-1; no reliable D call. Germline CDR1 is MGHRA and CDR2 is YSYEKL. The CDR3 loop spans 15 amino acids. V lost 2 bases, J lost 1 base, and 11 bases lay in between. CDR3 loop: CASSQTTLRNTEAFF. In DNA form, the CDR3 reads TGCGCCAGCAGCCAAACAACCCTCAGGAACACTGAAGCTTTCTTT.